What follows is one T cell receptor (beta chain) and its context. This clonotype was found many times. This clone's antigen is unknown. Per-nucleotide qualities are absent, and no much larger clonotype sits a single base away. The record originates from a study of T cell repertoires in cytomegalovirus infection (dated by TCRdb to about 2019). Turning to the overall study: The HLA type of each donor mattered for the analysis, because public TCR beta signatures pointed to carriage of CMV infection along with the matching HLA type.

TCRdb shows the sequencer as Illumina HiSeq 1500. TCRdb ran its own pipeline on the public reads, namely fastp trimming at Q25 and MiXCR clone calling, and kept in-frame beta chains. Rows are unified per CDR3 protein, each entry keeping the most common DNA and genes. The sample includes about 600,000 distinct CDR3 sequences, with approximately 25% observed a single time. The ten largest clonotypes hold 6.5% to 10% of the sample. The germline V gene (reference sequence) provides CDR1 MNHEY and CDR2 SMNVEV. The CDR3 spans 14 residues, from the cysteine through the phenylalanine. Here the CDR3 DNA is all that survives: 42 bases in frame from base 1. V loses 6 bases of germline sequence and J loses 5 bases, and the interval between the two ends is 13 bases. Overall study results and their limits: The ex vivo response was dominated by HLA-C-restricted CMV-specific TCR beta clonotypes, which also provided the single most frequent clonotype in two of eight donors. In both this cohort and an independent roughly 350-donor cohort, the cumulative frequency of public TCR beta family members distinguished carriers of CMV infection plus the relevant HLA type.

The clonotype comes from a human donor in good health (CMV status not recorded). Some clones in this sample may be carry-over from other donors' samples. The sequenced sample was CD8+ T cells from PBMCs. The chain was built from TRBV27 and TRBJ1-4, with the D gene not confidently named. The sequence in DNA is TGTGCCAGCAGGGACGTGGGCCCGAATGAAAAACTGTTTTTT. The resulting protein is CASRDVGPNEKLFF.